This TCR beta chain was profiled in a study of cytomegalovirus exposure and HLA in healthy donors. Study outcomes and limitations: Under in vitro conditions, a few CMV-associated chains were confirmed as specific for CMV antigens. High sensitivity and specificity were reportedly achieved when the classifier diagnosed cytomegalovirus status. Most TCRs appeared rarely, but some public TCRs recurred in many donors. Some TCR beta chains (over 150 of them) were listed as cytomegalovirus-associated.

On this clone itself: What it recognizes is unknown.

The repertoire was sequenced with immunoSEQ multiplex PCR; TCRdb's copy has only in-frame clones and lacks some. Of 86,000 or so clones in the sample, less than 96% were seen once. CDR1 and CDR2 from the germline V gene are SGHVS and FQNEAQ. CDR3 size: 17 residues. Trimming cost V 7 bases and J 3 bases; bases outside gene matches: 14. Material for sequencing was PBMCs. The chain has TRBV7-8 and TRBJ2-5, with 10 bases fitting TRBD2. The clonotype originates from a man aged 18 to 29 in good health and CMV-seropositive. The CDR3 nucleotides are TGTGCCAGCACCCAGCGGGGGGGTGTGGGGGTGAAAGAGACCCAGTACTTC. This translates into CASTQRGGVGVKETQYF.